Detailed here is one T cell receptor (beta chain). This clonotype was detected ten times or more. The target of this receptor is not known. The input lacks base qualities; no much larger clone sits a single base away. The entry originates in a study of Graves' ophthalmopathy and Graves' hyperthyroidism (dated by TCRdb to the late 2010s). Some background on the complete study: Peripheral blood samples were taken at the time of initial diagnosis, before any treatment was given. In total, approximately 140 blood samples were TCR-sequenced: some 43 ophthalmopathy, some 80 hyperthyroidism and roughly 17 hyperthyroidism-to-ophthalmopathy patients. To explore V-J signatures that distinguish ophthalmopathy from hyperthyroidism, a discovery set of about a hundred patients was enrolled, made up of around 44 with ophthalmopathy and roughly 57 with stable hyperthyroidism. T-cell repertoires of thyroid tissue and blood were compared in over five hyperthyroidism patients. For independent validation, a separate cohort was made up of 18 to 20 hyperthyroidism patients plus 17 patients who later progressed from hyperthyroidism to ophthalmopathy. The study used TCR beta repertoire signatures to distinguish Graves' ophthalmopathy from Graves' hyperthyroidism and to predict progression to ophthalmopathy. After sampling, hyperthyroidism patients received methimazole starting at 30 mg daily, and ophthalmopathy patients received high-dose intravenous methylprednisolone. General findings and caveats noted by the study authors: In validation, the model predicted ophthalmopathy progression with about 71% sensitivity and 72.22% specificity; 12 predicted patients were CT-confirmed with GO in a median of around 6 months. Most expanded thyroid clonotypes with a frequency above 0.001 also appeared in blood, which suggests that blood repertoires may reflect the immune response in the thyroid. The 13-signature model separated ophthalmopathy from stable hyperthyroidism with approximately 88% sensitivity and about 81% specificity in cross-validation, and 80%/75% in the test set. No statistical method was used to predetermine the sample size, and group allocation was not hidden from the investigators.

Ophthalmopathy patients had moderately to severely active disease, Clinical Activity Score of at least 3, NOSPECS grade of at least 4, and disease duration under 3 months. Patients with other autoimmune diseases, uncontrolled infections, pregnancy or lactation were excluded from the study. Diagnosis relied on clinical symptoms, serum thyroxine, TRAb, thyroid ultrasound and orbital computed tomography. Using Ficoll-Paque density gradient centrifugation, PBMCs were isolated from 9.5 to 10 ml of fresh peripheral blood. Trizol reagent was used to extract the total RNA, and its quality was then checked on an Agilent 2100 Bioanalyzer. For repertoire sequencing, TCR beta CDR3 regions were amplified from RNA transcripts. The first round of RT-PCR was done with HTBI primers and the Qiagen OneStep RT-PCR kit, and was followed by a second round of multiplex PCR, then size selection and purification. Libraries were sequenced paired-end with 100 bp reads on an Illumina HiSeq2000. On the study's bioinformatics: SOAPnuke was used to process the reads, throwing out any read that had adapters, had uncalled bases, had a mean Phred below 15, or lacked an exact constant-primer or identifier match. COPE v1.2.5 was used to merge the high-quality paired reads. Unique nucleotide sequences were defined as clonotypes and aligned to IMGT TRB V, D and J references using MiTCR v1.1. Only V-J combinations with frequency above 0.0001 were analysed, covering 99% to 99.2% of repertoires. For each V-J combination, a TCR clonal expansion and chaos score was defined as the ratio of F50 clonal expansion to chaos observed in the TCRdist matrix. Features were reduced by Welch's t-statistics and random forest to some 13 V-J combinations, which fed a naive Bayes classifier. The Morisita-Horn index was used to measure how similar the thyroid and blood repertoires were. In TCRdb, the public reads were trimmed at Q25 with fastp and aligned with MiXCR, with productive beta chains retained. All rows with the same CDR3 protein become a single entry with the most common DNA and genes. In this record, the V and J calls reflect TCRdb's handling and not the investigators' own analysis. In all, the sample holds under 350,000 distinct CDR3 sequences, and roughly a sixth of those were seen once. Jointly, the top ten make up more than 9% of the sample.

The germline V gene sets CDR1 to SGHRS and CDR2 to YFSETQ. The junction shows trimming of 0 bases on V and 2 bases on J, plus 8 bases between the germline ends. The CDR3 runs 14 amino acids, cysteine and phenylalanine included. Only the CDR3 DNA is retained, 42 bases long and in frame from the first base. Material for sequencing was peripheral blood. Rearrangement joined TRBV5-1 to TRBJ1-2; the D gene assignment is ambiguous. The receptor comes from an adult man with Graves' ophthalmopathy. At the DNA level, the sequence is TGCGCCAGCAGCTTGGATGGGCGAAACTATGGCTACACCTTC. Its translation is CASSLDGRNYGYTF.